This TCR beta chain was observed in a study of cytomegalovirus exposure and HLA in healthy donors. Concerning this clone: What it binds is not known.

13 Jbeta primers and 60 Vbeta primers were used for the PCR. Sequencing was performed with immunoSEQ multiplex PCR; in TCRdb, only in-frame clones are kept and a portion is missing. The specimen's table records around 52,000 clones. Donors consisted of healthy bone marrow donors. Study observations and caveats: The authors later linked a missense DCLRE1C variant to TCR beta V- and J-gene trimming. An ancestry cluster, one associated with Asian ancestry, reportedly showed fewer N-insertions than the roughly 670-donor mean in a later analysis.

The sequencing sample was made of PBMCs. This TCR came from a woman aged 50 to 65 in good health and CMV-seropositive.

CDR3 coding DNA: TGTGCCAGCAGCGTATCTCCATGGGCCTCCTACGAGCAGTACTTC. Translating gives CASSVSPWASYEQYF. The chain recombines TRBV9 with TRBJ2-7; D is ambiguous. The V gene lost 1 base and the J gene lost 0 bases, with 11 bases spanning the gap. Germline values: CDR1 SGDLS, CDR2 YYNGEE. This CDR3 has 15 amino acids.